The rows below give T cell receptor beta chains drawn from one sample of a study of shared clonotypes between healthy human individuals. Clones were sequenced by immunoSEQ multiplex PCR, and TCRdb holds only the in-frame ones, with some missing. This sample has around 1.5 million clones, with 95% to 99% found just once. The sequencing input was naive CD4+ T cells sorted from blood. The receptors come from a man aged 25-45 years in good health. Both conserved end residues are part of each CDR3. A D gene is named only where the DNA matches it firmly. Some rows have no size entry. The others give once, few or many, or a class for an expanded clone.

J,V,size,D,CDR3,DNA
TRBJ2-3,TRBV5-8,NA,NA,CASSLEALDTQYF,TGTGCCAGCAGCTTGGAAGCCTTAGATACGCAGTATTTT
TRBJ2-7,TRBV28,NA,TRBD1,CASSFDRVMGKQYF,TGTGCCAGCAGTTTTGACAGGGTGATGGGCAAGCAGTACTTC
TRBJ1-2,TRBV7-6,NA,NA,CASSRSGDYGYTF,TGTGCCAGCAGCCGCTCAGGGGACTATGGCTACACCTTC
TRBJ2-1,TRBV15,NA,NA,CATSRDRDSYNEQFF,TGTGCCACCAGCAGAGACAGGGACTCCTACAATGAGCAGTTCTTC
TRBJ2-7,TRBV5-1,once,NA,CASSSPAYEQYF,TGCGCCAGCAGCTCCCCTGCCTACGAGCAGTACTTC
TRBJ2-1,TRBV7-8,NA,TRBD1,CASSLARTGAYNEQFF,TGTGCCAGCAGCTTAGCGAGGACAGGGGCTTACAATGAGCAGTTCTTC
TRBJ2-7,TRBV5-1,NA,NA,CASSATGEISYEQYF,TGCGCCAGCAGCGCCACGGGGGAGATCTCCTACGAGCAGTACTTC
TRBJ2-7,TRBV7-9,NA,TRBD1,CASSLAGQGVFFEQYF,TGTGCCAGCAGCTTGGCGGGACAGGGAGTGTTTTTTGAGCAGTACTTC
TRBJ2-7,TRBV11-2,NA,NA,CASSLGLSGREQYF,TGTGCCAGCAGCTTAGGGCTATCGGGCCGCGAGCAGTACTTC
TRBJ2-7,TRBV5-5,NA,NA,CASSLAGVSYEQYF,TGTGCCAGCAGCTTGGCCGGGGTCTCCTACGAGCAGTACTTC
TRBJ1-1,TRBV11-3,once,NA,CASSLEGGNTEAFF,TGTGCCAGCAGCTTAGAAGGTGGGAACACTGAAGCTTTCTTT
TRBJ2-2,TRBV28,NA,NA,CASSLRGATGELFF,TGTGCCAGCAGTTTACGGGGGGCGACCGGGGAGCTGTTTTTT
TRBJ1-5,TRBV11-3,NA,TRBD1,CASPRTGTGYSNQPQHF,TGTGCCAGCCCGCGTACCGGGACAGGCTATAGCAATCAGCCCCAGCATTTT
TRBJ1-5,TRBV27,NA,TRBD1,CASSPRTGVSNQPQHF,TGTGCCAGCAGTCCTAGAACAGGGGTTAGCAATCAGCCCCAGCATTTT
TRBJ2-7,TRBV9,once,TRBD1,CASSVGQGVFEQYF,TGTGCCAGCAGCGTGGGACAGGGGGTGTTCGAGCAGTACTTC
TRBJ2-1,TRBV27,NA,NA,CASRERGRGPTGQFF,TGTGCCAGCCGCGAGAGGGGTCGGGGGCCCACGGGGCAGTTCTTC
TRBJ1-2,TRBV5-4,NA,TRBD1,CASSLPTGSYGYTF,TGTGCCAGCAGCCTACCGACAGGGTCATACGGCTACACCTTC
TRBJ1-1,TRBV28,NA,NA,CASTTGSEAFF,TGTGCCAGCACCACAGGGTCTGAAGCTTTCTTT
TRBJ2-7,TRBV5-4,NA,TRBD2,CASSRHGTSGSYEQYF,TGTGCCAGCAGCCGCCACGGGACTAGCGGAAGCTACGAGCAGTACTTC
TRBJ1-1,TRBV18,NA,TRBD1,CASSPPDRGTPKGAFF,TGTGCCAGCTCACCCCCGGACAGGGGAACTCCGAAGGGAGCTTTCTTT
TRBJ2-7,TRBV27,NA,TRBD2,CASSLLTSPTYEQYF,TGTGCCAGCAGTTTATTGACTAGCCCAACCTACGAGCAGTACTTC
TRBJ1-5,TRBV10-2,NA,NA,CASSESGGRRPQHF,TGCGCCAGCAGTGAGTCAGGGGGGCGCCGGCCCCAGCATTTT
TRBJ2-7,TRBV7-3,NA,NA,CASSLTPNYEQYF,TGTGCCAGCAGCTTAACCCCTAACTACGAGCAGTACTTC
TRBJ1-5,TRBV29-1,NA,NA,CSVETGNQPQHF,TGCAGCGTTGAAACCGGAAATCAGCCCCAGCATTTT